The subject of this entry is one TCR beta chain. The sample belongs to a study of T cells in localized non-small cell lung cancer. Sequenced by immunoSEQ multiplex PCR; TCRdb stores in-frame clones only, minus some. Of 30,000 to 35,000 clones in the sample, roughly nine tenths are singletons; the top ten hold roughly 2.9%. Sequencing used peripheral blood, obtained before any cancer treatment. The receptor was isolated from a female donor older than 55 with stage I lung adenocarcinoma.

CDR3 DNA sequence: TGTGCCGTAGGACTAGCGAACTACGAGCAGTACTTC. Translated: CAVGLANYEQYF. This chain uses TRBV10-3 with TRBJ2-7; 9 bases map to TRBD2. The length of the CDR3 is 12 residues. Per germline, CDR1 ENHRY and CDR2 SYGVKD. The junction had 5 bases not matched to a gene; V was cut back by 11 bases and J by 3 bases.